A selection of T cell receptor beta chains follows, all from one sample in a study of type 1 and type 2 diabetes patients. TCRdb redid the calling of the multiplex PCR reads with MiXCR, one entry per CDR3 protein. The sample has under 300,000 distinct CDR3 sequences; more than 45% are singletons. The material sequenced was peripheral blood mononuclear cells (PBMCs). These receptors all come from a man aged 18 to 29 with type 2 diabetes. Both conserved end residues are part of each CDR3. D genes are given only for firm matches. For some rows the clone size is stated as once, few or many, or as a class when expanded; others skip it.

D gene,J gene,V gene,clone size,CDR3 protein,CDR3 DNA
-,TRBJ1-2,TRBV29-1,-,CNKKKAGWAYGYTF,TGCAACAAAAAAAAGGCAGGGTGGGCCTATGGCTACACCTTC
-,TRBJ1-5,TRBV15,few,CATSRGIDSPRDQPQHF,TGTGCCACCAGCAGAGGGATTGACAGCCCTCGCGATCAGCCCCAGCATTTT
TRBD2,TRBJ2-2,TRBV5-1,few,CASSREGENTGELFF,TGCGCCAGCAGTCGGGAGGGAGAAAACACCGGGGAGCTGTTTTTT
-,TRBJ2-1,TRBV25-1,once,CASKGDEQFF,TGTGCCAGCAAGGGCGATGAGCAGTTCTTC
TRBD1,TRBJ2-7,TRBV30,-,CASSSRGTGITYEQYF,TGTGCCAGTAGTTCGAGGGGGACAGGGATAACCTACGAGCAGTACTTC
TRBD2,TRBJ2-2,TRBV7-6,few,CASSSRLAGGPGELFF,TGTGCCAGCAGCTCAAGACTAGCGGGAGGGCCCGGGGAGCTGTTTTTT
TRBD1,TRBJ2-7,TRBV6-1,few,CASSVLWDSEQYF,TGTGCCAGCAGTGTTCTGTGGGACAGCGAGCAGTACTTC
TRBD2,TRBJ2-7,TRBV7-2,-,CASTPRLGGGLSGRVYEQYF,TGTGCCAGCACTCCACGCCTCGGGGGGGGGCTAAGCGGGAGGGTCTACGAGCAGTACTTC
-,TRBJ2-1,TRBV24-1,-,CATSRGRPPYEQFF,TGTGCCACCAGTAGGGGTCGGCCCCCCTACGAGCAGTTCTTC
-,TRBJ1-4,TRBV20-1,-,CSARSGGSPREKLFF,TGCAGTGCTAGAAGTGGGGGGAGCCCGCGTGAAAAACTGTTTTTT
TRBD1,TRBJ2-6,TRBV19,few,CASSIPGGSNVLTF,TGTGCCAGTAGTATCCCAGGGGGATCCAACGTCCTGACTTTC